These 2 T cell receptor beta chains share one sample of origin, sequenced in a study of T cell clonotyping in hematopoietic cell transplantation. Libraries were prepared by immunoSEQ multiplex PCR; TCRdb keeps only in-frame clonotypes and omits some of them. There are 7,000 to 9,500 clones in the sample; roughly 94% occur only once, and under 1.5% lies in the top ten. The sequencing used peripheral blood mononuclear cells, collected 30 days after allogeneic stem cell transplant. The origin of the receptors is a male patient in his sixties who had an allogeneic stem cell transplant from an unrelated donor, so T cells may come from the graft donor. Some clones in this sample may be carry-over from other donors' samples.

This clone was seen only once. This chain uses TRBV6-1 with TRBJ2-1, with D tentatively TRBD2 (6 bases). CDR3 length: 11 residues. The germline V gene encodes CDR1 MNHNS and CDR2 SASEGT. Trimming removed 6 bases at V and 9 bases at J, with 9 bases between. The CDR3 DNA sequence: TGTGCCAGCAGAGTTAGCGGTGAGCAGTTCTTC. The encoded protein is CASRVSGEQFF.

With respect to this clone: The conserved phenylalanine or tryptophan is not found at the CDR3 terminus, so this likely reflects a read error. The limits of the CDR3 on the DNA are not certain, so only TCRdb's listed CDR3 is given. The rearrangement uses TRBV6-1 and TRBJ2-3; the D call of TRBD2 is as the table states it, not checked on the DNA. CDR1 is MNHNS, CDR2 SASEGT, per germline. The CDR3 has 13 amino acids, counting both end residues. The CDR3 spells CASSELPGLAGVP.